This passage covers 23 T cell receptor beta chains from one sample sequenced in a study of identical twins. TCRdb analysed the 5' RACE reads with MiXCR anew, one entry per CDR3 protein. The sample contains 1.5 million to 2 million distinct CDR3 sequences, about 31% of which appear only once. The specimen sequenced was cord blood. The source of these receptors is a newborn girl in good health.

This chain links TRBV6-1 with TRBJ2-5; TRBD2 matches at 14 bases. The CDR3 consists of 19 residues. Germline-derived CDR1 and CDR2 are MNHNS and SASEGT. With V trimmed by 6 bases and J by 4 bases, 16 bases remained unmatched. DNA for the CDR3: TGTGCCAGCAGGATTCCCGGACTAGCGGGAGGACTTTCGAGAGAGACCCAGTACTTC. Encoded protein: CASRIPGLAGGLSRETQYF.

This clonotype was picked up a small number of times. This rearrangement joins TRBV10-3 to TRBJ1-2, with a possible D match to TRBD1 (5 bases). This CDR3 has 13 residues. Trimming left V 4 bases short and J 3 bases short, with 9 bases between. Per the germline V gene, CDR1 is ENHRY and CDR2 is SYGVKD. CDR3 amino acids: CAISGGTDYGYTF. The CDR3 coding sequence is TGTGCCATCAGTGGCGGGACGGACTATGGCTACACCTTC.

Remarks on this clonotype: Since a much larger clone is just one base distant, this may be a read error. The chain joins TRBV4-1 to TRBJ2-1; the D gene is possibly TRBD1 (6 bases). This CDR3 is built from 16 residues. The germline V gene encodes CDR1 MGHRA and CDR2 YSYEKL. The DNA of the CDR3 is TGCGTCAGCCTCCCAAGGGATTGGGGGCCCTACAATGAGCAGTTCTTC. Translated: CVSLPRDWGPYNEQFF.

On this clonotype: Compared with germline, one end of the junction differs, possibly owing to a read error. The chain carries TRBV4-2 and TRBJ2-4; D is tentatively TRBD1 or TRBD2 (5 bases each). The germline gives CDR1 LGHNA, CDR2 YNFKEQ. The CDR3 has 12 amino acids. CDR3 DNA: TGTGCCAGCAACCAACCGGGGCCCATTCAGTACTTC. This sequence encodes CASNQPGPIQYF.

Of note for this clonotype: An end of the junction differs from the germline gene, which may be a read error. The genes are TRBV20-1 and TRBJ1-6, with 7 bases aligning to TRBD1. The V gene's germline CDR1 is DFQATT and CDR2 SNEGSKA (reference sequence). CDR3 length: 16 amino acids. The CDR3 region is CSARSRGYTYNSPPHF. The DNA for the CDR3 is TGCAGTGCTAGGAGCAGGGGGTATACCTATAATTCACCCCCCCACTTT.

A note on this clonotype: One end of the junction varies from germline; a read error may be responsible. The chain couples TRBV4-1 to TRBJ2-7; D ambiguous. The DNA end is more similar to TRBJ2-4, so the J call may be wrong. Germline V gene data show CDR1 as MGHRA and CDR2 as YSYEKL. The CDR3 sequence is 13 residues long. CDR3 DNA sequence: TGCGCCGGCAGCAAAGTAGGAGAAAACATTCAGTACTTC. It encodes CAGSKVGENIQYF.

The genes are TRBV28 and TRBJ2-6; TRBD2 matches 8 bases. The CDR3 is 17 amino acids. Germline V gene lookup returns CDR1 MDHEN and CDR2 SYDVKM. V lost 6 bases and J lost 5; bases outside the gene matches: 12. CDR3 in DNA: TGTGCCAGCAGACCAGGACTAGCCGCATCCCGGGCCAACGTCCTGACTTTC. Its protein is CASRPGLAASRANVLTF.

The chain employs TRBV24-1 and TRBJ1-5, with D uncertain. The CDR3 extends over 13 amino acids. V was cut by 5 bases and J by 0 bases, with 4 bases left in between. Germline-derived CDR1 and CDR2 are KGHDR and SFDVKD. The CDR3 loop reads CATSAYSNQPQHF. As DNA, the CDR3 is TGTGCCACCAGTGCGTATAGCAATCAGCCCCAGCATTTT.

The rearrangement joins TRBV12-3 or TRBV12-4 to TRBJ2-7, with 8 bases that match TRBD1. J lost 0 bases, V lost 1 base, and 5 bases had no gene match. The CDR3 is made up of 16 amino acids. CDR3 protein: CASSLGGDRSSYEQYF. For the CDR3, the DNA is TGTGCCAGCAGTTTAGGAGGGGACAGGAGCTCCTACGAGCAGTACTTC.

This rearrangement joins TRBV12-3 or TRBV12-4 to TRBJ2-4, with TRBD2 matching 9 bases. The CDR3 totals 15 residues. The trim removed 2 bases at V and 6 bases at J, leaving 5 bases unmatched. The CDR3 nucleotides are TGTGCCAGCAGTTTAAGACCAGCGGGGGGAAACATTCAGTACTTC. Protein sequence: CASSLRPAGGNIQYF.

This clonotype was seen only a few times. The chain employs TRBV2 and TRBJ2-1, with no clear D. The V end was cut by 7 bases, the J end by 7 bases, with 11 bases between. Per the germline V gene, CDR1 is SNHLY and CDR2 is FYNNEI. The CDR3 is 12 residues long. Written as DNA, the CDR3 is TGTGCCAGCAAAAAGCCTATAAATGAGCAGTTCTTC. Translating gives CASKKPINEQFF.

The CDR3: CASSFDGANEQFF. The CDR3 nucleotides are TGTGCCAGCAGCTTCGATGGAGCCAATGAGCAGTTCTTC. This rearrangement joins TRBV11-1 to TRBJ2-1, with D uncertain. CDR1 is SGHAT, CDR2 FQDESV, per germline (reference sequence). Trimming cost V 3 bases and J 6 bases, with 9 bases left between them. CDR3 length: 13 residues. Looking up the rest from reference TRBV11-1 and TRBJ2-1 gives the full variable domain: EAEVAQSPRYKITEKSQAVAFWCDPISGHATLYWYRQILGQGPELLVQFQDESVVDDSQLPKDRFSAERLKGVDSTLKIQPAELGDSAMYLCASSFDGANEQFFGPGTRLTVL.

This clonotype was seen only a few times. The chain's CDR3 is CASSVDGTWYNNEQFF. The CDR3 nucleotides are TGTGCCAGCAGCGTAGACGGAACCTGGTACAACAATGAGCAGTTCTTC. The chain combines TRBV9 with TRBJ2-1; no clear D. CDR1 is SGDLS, CDR2 YYNGEE, per germline. The V gene lost 0 bases and the J gene lost 5 bases, with 15 bases spanning the gap. The CDR3 extends over 16 amino acids.

Written as DNA, the CDR3 is TGTGCCAGCAGCTTAGACAGCCCCTATAGCAATCAGCCCCAGCATTTT. This sequence encodes CASSLDSPYSNQPQHF. This rearrangement joins TRBV7-6 to TRBJ1-5; D is unclear. Trimming stripped 1 base from V and 0 bases from J, with 10 bases between. The length of the CDR3 is 16 residues. Per germline, CDR1 SGHVS and CDR2 FNYEAQ.

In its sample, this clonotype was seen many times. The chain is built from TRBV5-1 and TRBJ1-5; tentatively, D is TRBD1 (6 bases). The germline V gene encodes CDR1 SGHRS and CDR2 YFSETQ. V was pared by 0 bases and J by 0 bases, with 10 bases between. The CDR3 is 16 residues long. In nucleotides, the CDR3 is TGCGCCAGCAGCTTGGACGGCAGGGGTAGCAATCAGCCCCAGCATTTT. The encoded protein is CASSLDGRGSNQPQHF.

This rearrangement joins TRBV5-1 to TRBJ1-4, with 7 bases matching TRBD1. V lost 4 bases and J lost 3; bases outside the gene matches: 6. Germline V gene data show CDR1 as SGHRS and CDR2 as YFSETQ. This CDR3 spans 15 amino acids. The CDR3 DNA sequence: TGCGCCAGCAGCCGAAGGACAGGACCTAATGAAAAACTGTTTTTT. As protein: CASSRRTGPNEKLFF.

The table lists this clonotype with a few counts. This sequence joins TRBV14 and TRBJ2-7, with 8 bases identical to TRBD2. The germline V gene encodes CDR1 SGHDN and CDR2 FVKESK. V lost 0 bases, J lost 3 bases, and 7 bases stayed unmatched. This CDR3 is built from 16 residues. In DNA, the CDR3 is TGTGCCAGCAGCCAAGATCCAGCGGGGGTGGACTACGAGCAGTACTTC. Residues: CASSQDPAGVDYEQYF.

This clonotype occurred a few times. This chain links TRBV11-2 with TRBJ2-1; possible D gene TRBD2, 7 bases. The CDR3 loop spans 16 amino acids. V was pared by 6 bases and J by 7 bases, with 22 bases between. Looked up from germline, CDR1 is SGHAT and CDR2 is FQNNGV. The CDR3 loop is CASSRGGREKGNEQFF. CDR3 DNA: TGTGCCAGCAGTAGGGGGGGCAGGGAGAAAGGAAATGAGCAGTTCTTC.

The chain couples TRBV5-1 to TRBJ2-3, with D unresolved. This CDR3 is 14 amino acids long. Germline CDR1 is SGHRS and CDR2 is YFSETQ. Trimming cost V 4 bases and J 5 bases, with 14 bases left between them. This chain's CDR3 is CASSLAELVDTQYF. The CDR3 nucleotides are TGCGCCAGCAGCCTGGCGGAGTTGGTAGATACGCAGTATTTT.

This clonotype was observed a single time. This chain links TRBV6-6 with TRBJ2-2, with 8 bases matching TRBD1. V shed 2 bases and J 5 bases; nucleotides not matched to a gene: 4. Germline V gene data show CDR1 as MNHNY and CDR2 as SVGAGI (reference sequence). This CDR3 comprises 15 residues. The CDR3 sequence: CASSYRRDRTGELFF. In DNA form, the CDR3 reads TGTGCCAGCAGTTACCGGCGGGACAGGACCGGGGAGCTGTTTTTT.

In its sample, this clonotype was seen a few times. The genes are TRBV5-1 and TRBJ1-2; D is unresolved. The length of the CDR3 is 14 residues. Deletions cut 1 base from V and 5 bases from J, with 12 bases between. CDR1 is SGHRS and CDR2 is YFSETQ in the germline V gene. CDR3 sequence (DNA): TGCGCCAGCAGCTTGCTGGCGGGGTCTTATGGCTACACCTTC. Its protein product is CASSLLAGSYGYTF.

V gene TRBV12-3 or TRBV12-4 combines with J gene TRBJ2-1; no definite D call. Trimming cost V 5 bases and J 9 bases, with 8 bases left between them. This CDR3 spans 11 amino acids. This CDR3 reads CASSGSREQFF. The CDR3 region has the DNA TGTGCCAGCAGTGGATCCCGTGAGCAGTTCTTC.

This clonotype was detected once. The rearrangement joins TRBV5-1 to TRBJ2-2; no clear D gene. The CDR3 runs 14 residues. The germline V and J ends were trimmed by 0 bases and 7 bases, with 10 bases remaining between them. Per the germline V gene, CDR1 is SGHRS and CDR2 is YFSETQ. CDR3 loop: CASSLDYLRGELFF. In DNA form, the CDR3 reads TGCGCCAGCAGCTTGGACTACCTCCGCGGGGAGCTGTTTTTT.